The following is a T cell receptor (beta chain) sequence with its context. Its antigen remains unidentified. cDNA for TCRalpha and TCRbeta was amplified by nested PCRs of about 17 then 8 to 10 cycles. TCRdb re-analyzed the 5' RACE reads; it lists each CDR3 protein once, without DNA. The table lists fewer than 550,000 distinct CDR3 sequences. This entry belongs to a study of monozygotic twins with inflammatory bowel disease. Study-level findings and limits: Especially with disease activity, IBD patients had fewer clonotypes in common with others than healthy twins did. By inverse Simpson index, TCRbeta diversity was lower in IBD patients than in healthy co-twins.

The sample consisted of blood. The clonotype comes from a human donor with ulcerative colitis or Crohn's disease, or a healthy co-twin of an affected twin (not recorded which).

The CDR3 here is CASSPTRTGEQYF. The chain combines TRBV14 with TRBJ2-7; checking the TCRdb D call of TRBD1 is not possible without DNA. The CDR3 is 13 residues long. The V gene's germline CDR1 is SGHDN and CDR2 FVKESK.